This TCR beta chain was captured by sequencing in a study of technical replicates of blood from four donors. The repertoire was sequenced with immunoSEQ multiplex PCR; TCRdb's copy has only in-frame clones and lacks some. Of about 91,000 clones listed, about nine tenths were seen once; the top ten hold more than 0.25%. The CDR3 has 16 amino acids. Germline-derived CDR1 and CDR2 are SGHVS and FQNEAQ. Trimming cost V 2 bases and J 0 bases; bases outside gene matches: 1. The sequence was collected from a human donor in good health. The rearrangement joins TRBV7-8 to TRBJ2-3, with 11 bases fitting TRBD2. What was sequenced was T cells isolated from PBMCs. The CDR3 DNA follows: TGTGCCAGCAGCTTATGGACTAGCGGGAGCACAGATACGCAGTATTTT. It specifies CASSLWTSGSTDTQYF.